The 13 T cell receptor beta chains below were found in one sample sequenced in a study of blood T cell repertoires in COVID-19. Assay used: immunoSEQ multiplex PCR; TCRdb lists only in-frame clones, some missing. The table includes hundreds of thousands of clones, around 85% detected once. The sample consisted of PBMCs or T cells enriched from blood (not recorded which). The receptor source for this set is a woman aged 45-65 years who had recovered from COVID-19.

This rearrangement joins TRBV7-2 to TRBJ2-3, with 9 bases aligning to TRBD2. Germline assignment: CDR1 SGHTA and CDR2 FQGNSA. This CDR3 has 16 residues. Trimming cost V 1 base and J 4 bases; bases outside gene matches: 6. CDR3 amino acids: CASSLVRASGADTQYF. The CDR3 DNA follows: TGTGCCAGCAGCTTAGTGAGAGCTAGCGGGGCAGATACGCAGTATTTT.

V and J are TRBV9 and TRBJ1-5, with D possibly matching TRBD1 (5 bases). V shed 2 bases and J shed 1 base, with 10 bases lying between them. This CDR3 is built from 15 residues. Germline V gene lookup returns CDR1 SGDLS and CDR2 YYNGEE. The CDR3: CASSVGEGSNQPQHF. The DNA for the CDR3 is TGTGCCAGCAGCGTGGGGGAGGGGAGCAATCAGCCCCAGCATTTT.

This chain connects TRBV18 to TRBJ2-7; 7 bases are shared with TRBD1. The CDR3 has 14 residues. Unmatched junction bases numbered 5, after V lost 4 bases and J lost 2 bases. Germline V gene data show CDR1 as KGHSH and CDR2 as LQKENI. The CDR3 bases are TGTGCCAGCTCACTCATGACAGGGCCCTACGAGCAGTACTTC. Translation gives CASSLMTGPYEQYF. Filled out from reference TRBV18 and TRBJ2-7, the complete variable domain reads NAGVMQNPRHLVRRRGQEARLRCSPMKGHSHVYWYRQLPEEGLKFMVYLQKENIIDESGMPKERFSAEFPKEGPSILRIQQVVRGDSAAYFCASSLMTGPYEQYFGPGTRLTVT.

CDR3 sequence reads: CASRIVSSNQPQHF. For the CDR3, the DNA is TGTGCCAGCCGTATCGTTAGCAGCAATCAGCCCCAGCATTTT. This chain connects TRBV6-6 to TRBJ1-5; D call uncertain. The CDR3 sequence is 14 residues long. Germline V gene sequence: CDR1 MNHNY, CDR2 SVGAGI (reference sequence). The germline V and J ends were trimmed by 8 bases and 1 base, with 12 bases remaining between them.

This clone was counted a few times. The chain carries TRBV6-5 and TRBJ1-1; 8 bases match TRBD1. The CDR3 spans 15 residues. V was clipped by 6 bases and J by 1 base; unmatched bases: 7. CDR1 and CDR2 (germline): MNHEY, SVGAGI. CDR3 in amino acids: CASSKQDRANTEAFF. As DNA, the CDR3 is TGTGCCAGCAGCAAACAGGACAGGGCGAACACTGAAGCTTTCTTT.

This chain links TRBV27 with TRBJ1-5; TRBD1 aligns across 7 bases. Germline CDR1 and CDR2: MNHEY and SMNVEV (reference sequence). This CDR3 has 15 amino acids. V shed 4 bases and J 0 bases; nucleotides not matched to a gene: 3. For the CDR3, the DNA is TGTGCCAGCAGTTCGACAGGGTATAGCAATCAGCCCCAGCATTTT. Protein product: CASSSTGYSNQPQHF.

Here the CDR3 DNA reads TGTGCCAGCAGTGAACTTAGGACACAAGAGCAGTACTTC. Translation: CASSELRTQEQYF. This sequence joins TRBV2 and TRBJ2-7; TRBD1 is a possible D gene (5 bases). V lost 2 bases, J lost 7 bases, and 12 bases lay in between. This CDR3 region has 13 residues. Germline CDR1 and CDR2: SNHLY and FYNNEI. The full variable domain, its missing parts supplied by reference TRBV2 and TRBJ2-7, is EPEVTQTPSHQVTQMGQEVILRCVPISNHLYFYWYRQILGQKVEFLVSFYNNEISEKSEIFDDQFSVERPDGSNFTLKIRSTKLEDSAMYFCASSELRTQEQYFGPGTRLTVT.

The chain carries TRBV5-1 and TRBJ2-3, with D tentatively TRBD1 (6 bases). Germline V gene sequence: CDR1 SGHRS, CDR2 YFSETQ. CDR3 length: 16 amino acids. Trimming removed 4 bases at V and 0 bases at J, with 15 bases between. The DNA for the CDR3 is TGCGCCAGCAGCCTTACAAGGGACACCAGCACAGATACGCAGTATTTT. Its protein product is CASSLTRDTSTDTQYF.

The CDR3: CASSLGLVAVKSGGAFF. CDR3 coding DNA: TGTGCCAGCAGCCTAGGATTAGTTGCGGTAAAAAGCGGGGGAGCTTTCTTT. The chain is built from TRBV5-8 and TRBJ1-1, with D perhaps TRBD1 (5 bases). Looked up from germline, CDR1 is SGHTS and CDR2 is YDEGEE. The length of the CDR3 is 17 residues. V lost 4 bases and J 10 bases, leaving 29 bases between the germline ends.

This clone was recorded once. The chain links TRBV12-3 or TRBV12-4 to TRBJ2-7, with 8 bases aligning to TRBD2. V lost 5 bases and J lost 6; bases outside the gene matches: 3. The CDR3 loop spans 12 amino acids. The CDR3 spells CASSPGRGEQYF. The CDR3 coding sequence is TGTGCCAGCAGTCCCGGGAGGGGCGAGCAGTACTTC.

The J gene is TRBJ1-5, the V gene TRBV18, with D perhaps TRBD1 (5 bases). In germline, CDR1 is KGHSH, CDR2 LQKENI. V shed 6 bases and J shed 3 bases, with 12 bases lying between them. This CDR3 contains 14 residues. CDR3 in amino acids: CASSPDRFNQPQHF. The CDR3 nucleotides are TGTGCCAGCTCTCCCGACAGATTCAATCAGCCCCAGCATTTT.

In nucleotides, the CDR3 is TGCGCCAGCAGCCAATTATCGTCACCCCTCCACTTT. It specifies CASSQLSSPLHF. This chain joins TRBV4-1 and TRBJ1-6; D is unclear. The CDR3 length is 12 residues. CDR1 and CDR2 from the germline V gene are MGHRA and YSYEKL. V was clipped by 2 bases and J by 10 bases, with 6 bases between them.

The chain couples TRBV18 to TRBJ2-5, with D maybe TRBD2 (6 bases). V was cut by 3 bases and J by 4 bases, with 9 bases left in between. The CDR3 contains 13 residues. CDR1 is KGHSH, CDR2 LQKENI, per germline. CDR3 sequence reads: CASSPPGGETQYF. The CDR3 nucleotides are TGTGCCAGCTCACCTCCCGGGGGAGAGACCCAGTACTTC.